These 10 T cell receptor beta chains were sequenced from one sample in a study of cytomegalovirus exposure and HLA in healthy donors. Measured with immunoSEQ multiplex PCR; TCRdb has only the in-frame clones, and not every one. Found here are around 160,000 clones, less than 90% of them singletons; the top ten hold approximately 10%. The sequenced sample was PBMCs. All receptors come from a young man in good health and CMV-seropositive.

The gene calls are TRBV6-5 and TRBJ2-5, with D maybe TRBD1 (6 bases). V lost 5 bases and J lost 5, with 9 bases in between. Germline V gives CDR1 MNHEY, CDR2 SVGAGI. CDR3 size: 12 residues. The CDR3 region has the DNA TGTGCCAGCAGTAGAAGGGGGGAGACCCAGTACTTC. Protein sequence: CASSRRGETQYF.

This chain links TRBV30 with TRBJ1-2; D is unresolved. The length of the CDR3 is 12 residues. Germline loops: CDR1 GTSNPN, CDR2 SVGIG (reference sequence). The V end was cut by 5 bases, the J end by 2 bases, with 9 bases between. In DNA, the CDR3 is TGTGCCTGGGAACAGTCGAACTATGGCTACACCTTC. Residues: CAWEQSNYGYTF.

The V gene is TRBV28, the J gene TRBJ2-5; TRBD1 matches at 10 bases. Germline-derived CDR1 and CDR2 are MDHEN and SYDVKM. The CDR3 is 17 amino acids. Unmatched junction bases numbered 11, after V lost 3 bases and J lost 4 bases. CDR3 DNA sequence: TGTGCCAGCAGTTTGGCCGGGACAGGGGTCTCCTTAGAGACCCAGTACTTC. It yields the protein CASSLAGTGVSLETQYF.

The chain is built from TRBV30 and TRBJ2-2; the D gene is possibly TRBD2 (6 bases). CDR3 length equals 16 residues. Trimming cost V 3 bases and J 4 bases, with 18 bases left between them. Germline lookup yields CDR1 GTSNPN and CDR2 SVGIG (reference sequence). CDR3 DNA: TGTGCCTGGAGCCCCTACGGAGGGGCGGGCACCGGGGAGCTGTTTTTT. Translation gives CAWSPYGGAGTGELFF.

J is TRBJ1-2 and V is TRBV30; D gene ambiguous. Trimming cost V 0 bases and J 4 bases, with 15 bases left between them. The V gene's germline CDR1 is GTSNPN and CDR2 SVGIG (reference sequence). The CDR3 extends over 15 amino acids. CDR3 protein: CAWSVGAQQLYGYTF. DNA for the CDR3: TGTGCCTGGAGTGTAGGAGCTCAACAACTCTATGGCTACACCTTC.

The DNA of the CDR3 is TGTGCCAGCAGCCCCCTGGCAGGCACGCAGTATTTT. The encoded protein is CASSPLAGTQYF. The genes are TRBV6-5 and TRBJ2-3; the D is unclear. The CDR3 sequence is 12 residues long. Germline CDR1 and CDR2: MNHEY and SVGAGI. Trimming took off 6 bases at V and 9 bases at J, with 13 bases between the two ends.

This sequence joins TRBV28 and TRBJ1-2; unclear D gene. Trimming removed 6 bases at V and 3 bases at J, with 14 bases between. CDR3 size: 14 residues. Germline V gene sequence: CDR1 MDHEN, CDR2 SYDVKM. The CDR3 region has the DNA TGTGCCAGCAGCCCCCCTGGGCAGTACTATGGCTACACCTTC. Its protein product is CASSPPGQYYGYTF.

Only one count was recorded for this clone. The V call is TRBV5-1, the J call TRBJ2-1; 13 nucleotides line up with TRBD2. This CDR3 region has 15 residues. Germline-derived CDR1 and CDR2 are SGHRS and YFSETQ. V shed 2 bases and J 7 bases; nucleotides not matched to a gene: 3. In nucleotides, the CDR3 is TGCGCCAGCAGCTTAAGGACTAGCGGGAGAAATGAGCAGTTCTTC. Protein sequence: CASSLRTSGRNEQFF.

This sequence joins TRBV2 and TRBJ1-3; 7 bases are shared with TRBD1. This CDR3 has 14 amino acids. Germline V gene sequence: CDR1 SNHLY, CDR2 FYNNEI. Germline trimming cut 4 bases from V and 6 bases from J; bases unmatched to any gene: 6. The CDR3 region is CASSVRQGENTIYF. As DNA, the CDR3 is TGTGCCAGCAGTGTTAGGCAGGGGGAAAACACCATATATTTT.

V usage is TRBV6-1 and J usage is TRBJ1-2; no reliable D call. V shed 0 bases and J shed 4 bases, with 15 bases lying between them. Germline loops: CDR1 MNHNS, CDR2 SASEGT. This CDR3 comprises 16 residues. CDR3 sequence (DNA): TGTGCCAGCAGTGAAGCGCTGTTCGGGGTTGGCTATGGCTACACCTTC. This gives the protein CASSEALFGVGYGYTF.